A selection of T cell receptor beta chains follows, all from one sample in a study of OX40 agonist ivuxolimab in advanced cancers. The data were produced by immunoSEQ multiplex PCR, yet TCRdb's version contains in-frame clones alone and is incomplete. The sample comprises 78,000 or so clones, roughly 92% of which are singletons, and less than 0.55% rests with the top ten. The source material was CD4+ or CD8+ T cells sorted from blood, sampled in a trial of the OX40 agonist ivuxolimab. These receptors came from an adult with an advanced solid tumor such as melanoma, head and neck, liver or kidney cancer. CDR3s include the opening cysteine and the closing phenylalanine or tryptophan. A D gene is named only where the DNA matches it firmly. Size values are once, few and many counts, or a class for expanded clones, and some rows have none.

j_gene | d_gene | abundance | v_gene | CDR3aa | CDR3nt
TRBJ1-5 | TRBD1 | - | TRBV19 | CASSIQGDSNQPQHF | TGTGCCAGTAGTATTCAGGGGGATAGCAATCAGCCCCAGCATTTT
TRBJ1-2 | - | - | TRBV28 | CASSTGYGYTF | TGTGCCAGCAGCACAGGCTATGGCTACACCTTC
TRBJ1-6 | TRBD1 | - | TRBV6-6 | CASSIGQGNSPLHF | TGTGCCAGCAGTATCGGACAGGGGAATTCACCCCTCCACTTT
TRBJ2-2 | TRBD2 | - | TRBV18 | CASSPVSGSSGELFF | TGTGCCAGCTCACCAGTTAGCGGGAGCAGCGGGGAGCTGTTTTTT
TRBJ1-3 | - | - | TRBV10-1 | CASSESASGNTIYF | TGCGCCAGCAGTGAGTCGGCCTCGGGAAACACCATATATTTT
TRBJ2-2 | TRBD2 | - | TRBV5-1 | CASSFGLAGGRGTGELFF | TGCGCCAGCAGCTTTGGACTAGCGGGAGGCCGCGGCACCGGGGAGCTGTTTTTT
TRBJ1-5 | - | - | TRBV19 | CASSGPRTAGNQPQHF | TGTGCCAGTAGTGGACCCAGGACGGCTGGCAATCAGCCCCAGCATTTT
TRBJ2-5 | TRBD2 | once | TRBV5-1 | CASSLASGSGETQYF | TGCGCCAGCAGCTTGGCCAGCGGGAGCGGGGAGACCCAGTACTTC
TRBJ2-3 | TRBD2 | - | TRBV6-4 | CASSELAGIPPSTDTQYF | TGTGCCAGCAGTGAACTAGCGGGCATCCCTCCTAGCACAGATACGCAGTATTTT
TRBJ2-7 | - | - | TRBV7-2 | CASTRDGGYEQYF | TGTGCCAGCACCCGAGACGGGGGCTACGAGCAGTACTTC
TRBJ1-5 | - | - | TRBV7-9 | CASSLEVRNSNQPQHF | TGTGCCAGCAGCTTAGAGGTTCGGAATAGCAATCAGCCCCAGCATTTT
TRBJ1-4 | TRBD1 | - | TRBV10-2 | CASRGRDSLTNEKLFF | TGCGCCAGCAGAGGACGGGACAGCCTAACTAATGAAAAACTGTTTTTT
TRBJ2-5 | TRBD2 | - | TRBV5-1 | CASSPWTSGQETQYF | TGCGCCAGCAGCCCATGGACTAGCGGACAAGAGACCCAGTACTTC
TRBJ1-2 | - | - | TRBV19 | CASKGQGPGYTF | TGTGCCAGTAAAGGGCAGGGCCCTGGCTACACCTTC
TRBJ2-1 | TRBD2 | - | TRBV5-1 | CASSPPTSGSYNEQFF | TGCGCCAGCAGCCCACCCACTAGCGGGAGTTACAATGAGCAGTTCTTC
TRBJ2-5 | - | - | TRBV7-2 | CASAENIQETQYF | TGTGCCAGCGCGGAGAACATCCAAGAGACCCAGTACTTC
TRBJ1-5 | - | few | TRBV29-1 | CSGQQGMGQPQHF | TGCAGCGGACAACAGGGAATGGGTCAGCCCCAGCATTTT
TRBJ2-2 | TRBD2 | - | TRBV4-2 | CASSQTRGEWGTGELFF | TGTGCCAGCAGCCAAACTCGGGGGGAGTGGGGCACCGGGGAGCTGTTTTTT
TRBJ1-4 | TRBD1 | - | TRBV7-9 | CASSFPGGAGEKLFF | TGTGCCAGCAGCTTCCCAGGGGGGGCTGGGGAAAAACTGTTTTTT
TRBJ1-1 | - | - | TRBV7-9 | CASSSQAPNTEAFF | TGTGCCAGCAGCTCACAAGCTCCGAACACTGAAGCTTTCTTT
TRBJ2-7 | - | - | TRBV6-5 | CASSYGRMSSYEQYF | TGTGCCAGCAGTTACGGCAGAATGAGCTCCTACGAGCAGTACTTC
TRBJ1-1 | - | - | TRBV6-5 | CASSYVGEAFF | TGTGCCAGCAGTTACGTAGGGGAAGCTTTCTTT
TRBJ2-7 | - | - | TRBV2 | CASSEAVPMGEQYF | TGTGCCAGCAGTGAAGCGGTTCCGATGGGTGAGCAGTACTTC
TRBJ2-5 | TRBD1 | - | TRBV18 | CASSPGTGAETQYF | TGTGCCAGCTCACCAGGGACAGGGGCAGAGACCCAGTACTTC
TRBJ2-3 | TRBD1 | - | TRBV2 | CASSVNRGRIDTQYF | TGTGCCAGCAGTGTGAACAGGGGGCGCATAGATACGCAGTATTTT
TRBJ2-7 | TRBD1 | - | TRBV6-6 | CASSFEDRGWYEQYF | TGTGCCAGCAGTTTTGAGGACAGGGGGTGGTACGAGCAGTACTTC
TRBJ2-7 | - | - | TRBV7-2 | CASSLEYAKQYF | TGTGCCAGCAGCTTAGAATACGCCAAGCAGTACTTC
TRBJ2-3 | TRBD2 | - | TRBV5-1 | CASSPAPQGKLAGNRDTQYF | TGCGCCAGCAGCCCGGCCCCACAGGGGAAACTAGCGGGAAACAGAGATACGCAGTATTTT
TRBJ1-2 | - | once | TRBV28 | CASSLGGSSGYGYTF | TGTGCCAGCAGTTTAGGGGGTTCTTCCGGGTATGGCTACACCTTC
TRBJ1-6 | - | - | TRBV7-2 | CASSLLGGPSYNSPLHF | TGTGCCAGCAGCCTATTAGGGGGGCCTAGCTATAATTCACCCCTCCACTTT
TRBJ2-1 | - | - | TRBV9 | CASSVGLESFGEQFF | TGTGCCAGCAGCGTCGGGCTAGAATCCTTCGGTGAGCAGTTCTTC
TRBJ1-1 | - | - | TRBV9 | CASRGRGGTEAFF | TGTGCCAGTCGTGGGAGGGGAGGAACTGAAGCTTTCTTT
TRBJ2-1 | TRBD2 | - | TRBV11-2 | CASRVAGLRSYNEQFF | TGTGCCAGCAGGGTAGCGGGCCTTCGCTCCTACAATGAGCAGTTCTTC
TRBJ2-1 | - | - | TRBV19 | CASSIRASYNEQFF | TGTGCCAGTTCTATCAGGGCATCCTACAATGAGCAGTTCTTC
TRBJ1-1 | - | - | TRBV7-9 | CASSLGSGGTEAFF | TGTGCCAGCAGCTTAGGCTCAGGAGGCACTGAAGCTTTCTTT
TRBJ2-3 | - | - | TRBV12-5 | CASGLGGADQDTQYF | TGTGCTAGTGGTTTGGGGGGTGCGGATCAAGATACGCAGTATTTT